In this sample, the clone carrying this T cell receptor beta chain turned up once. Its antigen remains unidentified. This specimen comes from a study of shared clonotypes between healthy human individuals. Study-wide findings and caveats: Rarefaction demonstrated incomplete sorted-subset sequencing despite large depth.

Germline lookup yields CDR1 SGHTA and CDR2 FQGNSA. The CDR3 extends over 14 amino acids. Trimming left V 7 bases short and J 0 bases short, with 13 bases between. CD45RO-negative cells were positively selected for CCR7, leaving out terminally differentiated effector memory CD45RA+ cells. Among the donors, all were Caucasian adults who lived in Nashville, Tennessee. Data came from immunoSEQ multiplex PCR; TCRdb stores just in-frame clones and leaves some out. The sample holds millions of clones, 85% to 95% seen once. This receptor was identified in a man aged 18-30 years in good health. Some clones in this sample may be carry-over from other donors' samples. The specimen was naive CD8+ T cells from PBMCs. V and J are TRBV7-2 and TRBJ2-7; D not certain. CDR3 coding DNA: TGTGCCAGCACCCCGGGCGGCCTCTCCTACGAGCAGTACTTC. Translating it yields CASTPGGLSYEQYF.